These T cell receptor beta chains were read from a single sample in a study of blood T cell repertoires in COVID-19. Repertoires were generated with immunoSEQ multiplex PCR, while TCRdb's copy carries only in-frame clones and drops some. Of about 73,000 clones in the sample, approximately 84% were seen once. Sequencing was done on a sample of peripheral blood. These receptors were taken from a human donor in a cohort sampled during active COVID-19. The CDR3 runs from the conserved cysteine through the conserved F or W.

j_call | v_call | cdr3_length | cdr3_aa
TRBJ2-2 | TRBV10-3 | 13 | CASKSRDTGELFF
TRBJ2-1 | TRBV11-2 | 12 | CASSPRSNEQFF
TRBJ2-1 | TRBV18 | 17 | CASSSYFPGQGYNEQFF
TRBJ2-2 | TRBV3-1/TRBV3-2 | 14 | CASSPYRGVRELFF
TRBJ2-5 | TRBV4-1 | 13 | CASSLYREETQYF
TRBJ2-3 | TRBV13 | 15 | CASSLVTGGTDTQYF
TRBJ2-7 | TRBV2 | 14 | CASTLGDRGYEQYF
TRBJ2-1 | TRBV2 | 15 | CASSASGQTYNEQFF
TRBJ1-6 | TRBV6-5 | 13 | CASRQVVNSPLHF
TRBJ1-2 | TRBV28 | 14 | CATNMGQGGYGYTF
TRBJ1-2 | TRBV10-3 | 14 | CAISESDRAWGYTF
TRBJ2-5 | TRBV14 | 13 | CASSHENQETQYF
TRBJ1-4 | TRBV28 | 20 | CASSQNPTAGGLWTNEKLFF
TRBJ2-7 | TRBV5-1 | 15 | CASSLGSGSAYEQYF
TRBJ1-1 | TRBV4-1 | 15 | CASSPTDSLNTEAFF
TRBJ2-1 | TRBV5-1 | 18 | CASSWTSGGTKRYNEQFF
TRBJ1-2 | TRBV4-2 | 13 | CASSQNRNYGYTF
TRBJ1-6 | TRBV7-9 | 15 | CASSSGTLDNSPLHF
TRBJ1-4 | TRBV6-5 | 14 | CASSSAGGGEKLFF
TRBJ1-1 | TRBV10-3 | 15 | CAIRDRQTQNTEAFF
TRBJ2-1 | TRBV9 | 14 | CASSTSPGDNEQFF
TRBJ2-7 | TRBV5-5 | 14 | CASSLAGFSYEQYF
TRBJ2-1 | TRBV3-1/TRBV3-2 | 16 | CASSQDAEGDINEQFF
TRBJ1-5 | TRBV27 | 15 | CASSLSVTGNQPQHF
TRBJ2-6 | TRBV11-3 | 14 | CASTQGSGANVLTF
TRBJ1-2 | TRBV2 | 16 | CASKESADRTLYGYTF
TRBJ1-1 | TRBV27 | 13 | CASSLRQGSEAFF
TRBJ2-1 | TRBV2 | 16 | CASSLFSGTGDNEQFF
TRBJ2-5 | TRBV4-3 | 15 | CASSQSRGPQETQYF
TRBJ2-5 | TRBV5-4 | 17 | CASSLARGGGYGETQYF
TRBJ2-3 | TRBV7-2 | 16 | CASSSGTSGLTDTQYF
TRBJ2-7 | TRBV28 | 13 | CASTRVSSYEQYF
TRBJ1-4 | TRBV19 | 17 | CASSIDRTGGRYEKLFF
TRBJ2-1 | TRBV27 | 15 | CASSLGTPTANEQFF
TRBJ2-3 | TRBV5-6 | 16 | CASSPGLANLADTQYF
TRBJ2-6 | TRBV3-1/TRBV3-2 | 18 | CASSPTPGQGRGANVLTF
TRBJ2-3 | TRBV13 | 18 | CASSLGRLRGAGADTQYF
TRBJ2-7 | TRBV3-1/TRBV3-2 | 16 | CASSQGVTGISYEQYF
TRBJ2-2 | TRBV11-1 | 16 | CASSRGYLSRTGELFF
TRBJ2-4 | TRBV7-9 | 14 | CASRAGSGGNIQYF
TRBJ2-7 | TRBV6-2/TRBV6-3 | 15 | CASSSPHSGLHEQYF
TRBJ1-4 | TRBV2 | 13 | CANRDRGQEKLFF
TRBJ2-3 | TRBV6-5 | 15 | CASSYSGLAPDTQYF
TRBJ1-4 | TRBV5-8 | 14 | CASSLGTTGEKLFF
TRBJ2-3 | TRBV7-2 | 14 | CASSARTKTDTQYF
TRBJ2-3 | TRBV4-3 | 12 | CASSHAADTQYF
TRBJ1-3 | TRBV20-1 | 13 | CSASPGGLHRIYF
TRBJ2-3 | TRBV6-5 | 14 | CASKIRGGTDTQYF
TRBJ2-7 | TRBV7-9 | 14 | CASSLGGGAYEQYF
TRBJ2-3 | TRBV9 | 14 | CASSPGTGLDTQYF
TRBJ1-1 | TRBV18 | 15 | CASSSAEDLNTEAFF
TRBJ1-1 | TRBV3-1/TRBV3-2 | 17 | CASSQATGLIFNTEAFF
TRBJ2-7 | TRBV27 | 17 | CASSLLAGGSPSYEQYF
TRBJ1-4 | TRBV19 | 15 | CASSIGQGTNEKLFF
TRBJ2-7 | TRBV6-5 | 14 | CASTPGQGPYEQYF
TRBJ2-3 | TRBV4-1 | 16 | CASSQVLAGSTDTQYF